Shown below are 17 T cell receptor beta chains from a single sample sequenced in a study of T cells in Graves' hyperthyroidism and ophthalmopathy. Regions amplified from RNA transcripts were the TCR beta CDR3 regions. First-round RT-PCR of the TCR CDR3 relied on the HTBI primer set. Via MiXCR, TCRdb re-called the multiplex PCR reads, giving one row per CDR3 protein. The sample records some 560,000 distinct CDR3 sequences, roughly 14% being singletons. The sample consisted of blood. All receptors derive from a woman aged 25 to 39 with Graves' hyperthyroidism.

This clonotype came up a few times. The chain combines TRBV9 with TRBJ2-3; D ambiguous. Germline loops: CDR1 SGDLS, CDR2 YYNGEE. The CDR3 is 13 amino acids. V lost 0 bases, J lost 2 bases, and 4 bases lay in between. CDR3 bases: TGTGCCAGCAGCGTAGTGATCACAGATACGCAGTATTTT. It codes for CASSVVITDTQYF.

This clonotype was counted many times. The chain has TRBV20-1 and TRBJ1-5; TRBD1 is a possible D gene (5 bases). V lost 4 bases, J lost 3 bases, and 7 bases lay in between. CDR3 length equals 12 residues. The germline CDR1 and CDR2 sequences are DFQATT and SNEGSKA (reference sequence). The CDR3: CSATDTNQPQHF. In nucleotides, the CDR3 is TGCAGTGCTACGGACACCAATCAGCCCCAGCATTTT.

This clonotype appeared many times. V and J are TRBV5-5 and TRBJ2-7; TRBD1 or TRBD2 may be the D gene (7 bases each). The germline CDR1 and CDR2 sequences are SGHKS and YYEKEE (reference sequence). The CDR3 covers 15 residues. The germline V and J ends were trimmed by 2 bases and 4 bases, with 16 bases remaining between them. CDR3 bases: TGTGCCAGCAGCTTCCCCGGGGAGGGGGCATACGAGCAGTACTTC. Translated: CASSFPGEGAYEQYF.

This clonotype was counted between two and nine times. The rearrangement joins TRBV19 to TRBJ2-2; D may correspond to TRBD1 or TRBD2 (5 bases each). Trimming took off 11 bases at V and 2 bases at J, with 12 bases between the two ends. CDR3 length equals 13 residues. CDR1 is LNHDA and CDR2 is SQIVND in the germline V gene (reference sequence). The chain's CDR3 is CAGGPVNTGELFF. CDR3 nucleotide sequence: TGTGCCGGGGGACCCGTTAACACCGGGGAGCTGTTTTTT.

This clonotype occurred many times. The rearrangement joins TRBV13 to TRBJ1-1, with 10 nucleotides matching TRBD1. Germline V gives CDR1 PRHDT, CDR2 FYEKMQ (reference sequence). The CDR3 sequence is 17 residues long. V lost 5 bases to trimming and J lost 1 base; unmatched junction nucleotides: 10. The CDR3 DNA reads TGTGCCAGCAGCCAGCCGGGACAGGGGTCCTGGAACACTGAAGCTTTCTTT. This encodes CASSQPGQGSWNTEAFF.

The chain has TRBV6-1 and TRBJ1-5; TRBD1 aligns across 10 bases. The CDR3 totals 16 residues. CDR1 is MNHNS and CDR2 is SASEGT in the germline V gene. V shed 6 bases and J 6 bases; nucleotides not matched to a gene: 11. The CDR3 protein is CASSEQGQGSGQPQHF. The DNA for the CDR3 is TGTGCCAGCAGCGAACAGGGACAGGGGAGCGGTCAGCCCCAGCATTTT.

This clonotype was seen ten or more times. This chain uses TRBV28 with TRBJ2-7, with D perhaps TRBD1 or TRBD2 (5 bases each). The CDR3 extends over 14 amino acids. Trimming cost V 1 base and J 5 bases, with 12 bases left between them. Per the germline V gene, CDR1 is MDHEN and CDR2 is SYDVKM. CDR3 nucleotide sequence: TGTGCCAGCAGTTTATCCTCGGGGACCAACGAGCAGTACTTC. It specifies CASSLSSGTNEQYF.

This clonotype was seen repeatedly, ten times or more. This sequence joins TRBV20-1 and TRBJ2-7; 8 bases are a match to TRBD2. The CDR3 has 13 residues. Losses at the gene ends were 2 bases for V and 3 bases for J; bases not matched to a gene: 3. Germline CDR1 reads DFQATT; CDR2 reads SNEGSKA (reference sequence). CDR3 sequence (DNA): TGCAGTGCTAGACTCGGGGGGGACTACGAGCAGTACTTC. It codes for CSARLGGDYEQYF.

This clonotype has just a few counts. The chain uses TRBV11-3 and TRBJ2-4; the D call may be TRBD1 or TRBD2 (6 bases each). This CDR3 has 20 amino acids. Germline V CDR1 and CDR2: SGHNT, YENEEA. V lost 1 base, J lost 0 bases, and 22 bases lay in between. CDR3 nucleotides: TGTGCCAGCAGCTTAGGCTTCAAAAGGCGAAGGGGGGAAGCCAAAAACATTCAGTACTTC. This gives the protein CASSLGFKRRRGEAKNIQYF.

The sample holds many counts of this clonotype. The genes are TRBV3-1 and TRBJ2-7; D unresolved. V lost 0 bases, J lost 0 bases, and 12 bases lay in between. This CDR3 has 16 amino acids. CDR1 is LGHDT and CDR2 is YNNKEL in the germline V gene (reference sequence). The CDR3 DNA is TGTGCCAGCAGCCAAGATCTCGTGGCGGCCTCCTACGAGCAGTACTTC. This codes for CASSQDLVAASYEQYF.

This clonotype was seen ten or more times. V is TRBV20-1 and J is TRBJ2-3, with no clear D. The length of the CDR3 is 11 residues. Germline-derived CDR1 and CDR2 are DFQATT and SNEGSKA (reference sequence). V lost 3 bases, J lost 6 bases, and 7 bases lay in between. The DNA of the CDR3 is TGCAGTGCTAGGTTATTGGATACGCAGTATTTT. It encodes CSARLLDTQYF.

This clonotype was observed a few times. This chain joins TRBV20-1 and TRBJ2-4; D not certain. CDR3 size: 12 residues. CDR1 is DFQATT and CDR2 is SNEGSKA in the germline V gene (reference sequence). V lost 7 bases, J lost 4 bases, and 11 bases lay in between. The CDR3 coding sequence is TGCAGTGGGAACAACGGGAAAAACATTCAGTACTTC. Translation gives CSGNNGKNIQYF.

At least ten counts were recorded for this clonotype. The gene calls are TRBV18 and TRBJ1-5; D gene uncertain. The CDR3 loop spans 14 amino acids. Trimming removed 2 bases at V and 0 bases at J, with 5 bases between. The germline CDR1 and CDR2 sequences are KGHSH and LQKENI. The CDR3 loop reads CASSPSDSNQPQHF. DNA of the CDR3: TGTGCCAGCTCACCATCAGATAGCAATCAGCCCCAGCATTTT.

The genes are TRBV28 and TRBJ1-6, with D uncertain. Germline assignment: CDR1 MDHEN and CDR2 SYDVKM. The CDR3 is made up of 15 amino acids. V was cut by 2 bases and J by 9 bases, with 14 bases left in between. CDR3 region: CASSLRLLRSSPLHF. CDR3 in DNA: TGTGCCAGCAGTTTAAGACTTTTGAGGAGTTCACCCCTCCACTTT.

This clonotype was detected a few times. The genes are TRBV29-1 and TRBJ1-1; the D gene is possibly TRBD1 (5 bases). Deletions cut 7 bases from V and 3 bases from J, with 15 bases between. The V gene's germline CDR1 is SQVTM and CDR2 ANQGSEA. This CDR3 comprises 13 residues. Here the CDR3 DNA reads TGCAGCGCCGACCTGACAGACTACACTGAAGCTTTCTTT. Its translation is CSADLTDYTEAFF.

This clonotype came up many times. DNA of the CDR3: TGCAGTGCTAGAGTGGCTAGCGGGAGGCTGGCTCCCGAGCAGTACTTC. Amino acids: CSARVASGRLAPEQYF. J is TRBJ2-7 and V is TRBV20-1; 11 nucleotides align to TRBD2. CDR1 and CDR2 from the germline V gene are DFQATT and SNEGSKA (reference sequence). V lost 1 base to trimming and J lost 6 bases; unmatched junction nucleotides: 11. The CDR3 has 16 amino acids.

Ten or more counts support this clonotype. The chain couples TRBV11-2 to TRBJ2-1, with D hard to call. This CDR3 spans 13 amino acids. Germline V CDR1 and CDR2: SGHAT, FQNNGV. V was clipped by 8 bases and J by 6 bases, with 14 bases between them. CDR3 region: CASRRASTNEQFF. CDR3 nucleotide sequence: TGTGCCAGCCGCCGAGCGTCTACCAATGAGCAGTTCTTC.